The clone carrying this TCR beta chain was counted between two and nine times. These data belong to a study of regulatory T cells in long-lasting Graves disease. As for the study in general: The term persistent Graves' disease signified upward of 5 years on antithyroid drugs with positive TSH receptor antibodies.

The time point here: persistent/refractory GD, antithyroid drugs over 5 years with positive TRAb. RNA from PBMCs was the source of the TCR library. The authors diagnosed Graves' disease using American Thyroid Association guidelines. EDTA tubes were used for drawing about 9 milliliters of peripheral blood. This CDR3 has 12 residues. Germline trimming cut 4 bases from V and 5 bases from J; bases unmatched to any gene: 4. Looked up from germline, CDR1 is SQVTM and CDR2 is ANQGSEA. According to the study, TCR beta libraries were built with iRepertoire HTBI primers and CDR3-region Arm-PCR. One entry per CDR3 protein results from TCRdb running MiXCR on the multiplex PCR reads. The profile shows about 460,000 distinct CDR3 sequences, about 22% of them singletons.

The clonotype was recovered from a female donor with Graves disease. The specimen comprised peripheral blood mononuclear cells (PBMCs), sampled when the disease was refractory, from a patient treated with antithyroid drugs. The genes are TRBV29-1 and TRBJ2-5; 7 bases agree with TRBD2. The CDR3 coding sequence is TGCAGCGTTGTTGGGGGGGGGGAGACCCAGTACTTC. It is translated as CSVVGGGETQYF.